Listed here are 22 T cell receptor beta chains from one sample, sequenced in a study of CXCR3-negative and CXCR3-positive naive CD8 T cells. Whole-study findings and limits: CXCR3-positive naive cells carried more hydrophobic TRB CDR3s than CXCR3-negative naive cells did.

These TCRs are of unknown antigen specificity. 5' RACE with UMI labels generated the TRB cDNA libraries. No DNA is given; TCRdb re-called the 5' RACE reads and lists each CDR3 protein once. This sample's table reports 80,000 to 100,000 distinct CDR3 sequences. Sequenced: naive CXCR3+ CD8+ T cells from blood. Indicated subset: CD45RO-CCR7+CD27+CD95- naive CD8+ T cells expressing CXCR3 (TNR3+). These receptors came from a human donor in good health. Some clones in this sample may be carry-over from other donors' samples.

This sequence joins TRBV27 and TRBJ2-1; the D call of TRBD2 rests on TCRdb alone, since no DNA is present to check it. The V gene's germline CDR1 is MNHEY and CDR2 SMNVEV (reference sequence). The CDR3 extends over 14 amino acids. CDR3 region: CASSSSGLYSEQFF.

The rearrangement links TRBV28 to TRBJ2-7. Germline assignment: CDR1 MDHEN and CDR2 SYDVKM. CDR3 size: 13 residues. The CDR3 reads CASSVTVAYEQYF.

The gene calls are TRBV15 and TRBJ2-7. This CDR3 is built from 15 residues. Germline V CDR1 and CDR2: LNHNV, YYDKDF (reference sequence). The CDR3: CATSRPSGTSYEQYF.

The CDR3 protein is CASSFVTGELFF. The V and J genes are TRBV7-9 and TRBJ2-2. Germline CDR1 and CDR2: SEHNR and FQNEAQ (reference sequence). There are 12 residues in the CDR3.

V is TRBV25-1 and J is TRBJ2-2. The CDR3 is made up of 11 amino acids. Looked up from germline, CDR1 is MGHDK and CDR2 is SYGVNS. CDR3 sequence: CASRTSRELFF.

The rearrangement links TRBV15 to TRBJ2-1; TCRdb lists TRBD2, though no DNA is available to test this call. The CDR3 consists of 16 residues. Germline assignment: CDR1 LNHNV and CDR2 YYDKDF (reference sequence). This CDR3 is CATSREGLAAYNEQFF.

V gene TRBV5-1 combines with J gene TRBJ2-2. The CDR3 is 16 amino acids. CDR1 is SGHRS and CDR2 is YFSETQ in the germline V gene. The CDR3 is CASSPRVIPNTGELFF.

The chain links TRBV28 to TRBJ1-1; TCRdb's D gene call, TRBD1, goes unchecked for lack of DNA. Germline lookup yields CDR1 MDHEN and CDR2 SYDVKM. The CDR3 is made up of 15 amino acids. Here the CDR3 reads CASSPQTVLDTEAFF.

The J gene is TRBJ2-5, the V gene TRBV27; the TCRdb D gene call, TRBD1, has no DNA to confirm it. Per the germline V gene, CDR1 is MNHEY and CDR2 is SMNVEV (reference sequence). This CDR3 region has 12 residues. The CDR3 loop reads CASSSTGETQYF.

The chain employs TRBV13 and TRBJ1-2; checking the TCRdb D call of TRBD1 is not possible without DNA. The CDR3 totals 14 residues. Per germline, CDR1 PRHDT and CDR2 FYEKMQ (reference sequence). The CDR3 is CASSYASSTGGYTF.

The rearrangement uses TRBV28 and TRBJ2-1; TCRdb designates TRBD1, a call that cannot be tested without DNA. The CDR3 runs to 15 residues. Germline values: CDR1 MDHEN, CDR2 SYDVKM. The CDR3 region is CASSLLTGSGNEQFF.

The V gene is TRBV7-3, the J gene TRBJ2-2; TCRdb proposes TRBD1, but this gene call is untestable without DNA. Germline V CDR1 and CDR2: SGHTA, FQGTGA. CDR3 length: 16 amino acids. This CDR3 is CASSPKGAQNTGELFF. Full variable domain (rest looked up from reference TRBV7-3 and TRBJ2-2): GAGVSQTPSNKVTEKGKYVELRCDPISGHTALYWYRQSLGQGPEFLIYFQGTGAADDSGLPNDRFFAVRPEGSVSTLKIQRTERGDSAVYLCASSPKGAQNTGELFFGEGSRLTVL.

The chain is built from TRBV15 and TRBJ2-2. Germline V CDR1 and CDR2: LNHNV, YYDKDF (reference sequence). The CDR3 consists of 14 residues. CDR3: CATSRWENTGELFF.

The gene calls are TRBV5-1 and TRBJ1-2; TCRdb designates TRBD1, a call that cannot be tested without DNA. Looked up from germline, CDR1 is SGHRS and CDR2 is YFSETQ. CDR3 length equals 14 residues. CDR3: CASRRDKPNYGYTF.

The chain combines TRBV30 with TRBJ2-7. This CDR3 has 12 residues. Germline V gives CDR1 GTSNPN, CDR2 SVGIG (reference sequence). The CDR3 region is CAWSPLTYEQYF. Based on the CDR3 plus reference TRBV30 and TRBJ2-7, the full variable domain is SQTIHQWPATLVQPVGSPLSLECTVEGTSNPNLYWYRQAAGRGLQLLFYSVGIGQISSEVPQNLSASRPQDRQFILSSKKLLLSDSGFYLCAWSPLTYEQYFGPGTRLTVT.

The chain recombines TRBV6-5 with TRBJ1-1; TCRdb selects TRBD1, and the lack of DNA leaves this call unchecked. Germline assignment: CDR1 MNHEY and CDR2 SVGAGI. The CDR3 sequence is 15 residues long. CDR3 in amino acids: CASSYSGAANTEAFF.

The chain is built from TRBV28 and TRBJ2-3. Per the germline V gene, CDR1 is MDHEN and CDR2 is SYDVKM. The CDR3 sequence is 13 residues long. This CDR3 reads CASSFSGADTQYF.

The chain couples TRBV20-1 to TRBJ1-1; the D call from TCRdb, TRBD1, cannot be confirmed without DNA. CDR3 length: 12 residues. The germline V gene encodes CDR1 DFQATT and CDR2 SNEGSKA (reference sequence). CDR3 loop: CSRRGEWSEAFF.

The genes are TRBV5-4 and TRBJ1-1; the TCRdb D gene call, TRBD1, has no DNA to confirm it. The V gene's germline CDR1 is SGHNT and CDR2 YYREEE (reference sequence). The CDR3 is 14 amino acids. CDR3 amino acids: CASSPGPLNTEAFF. The variable domain in full, completed from reference TRBV5-4 and TRBJ1-1, reads ETGVTQSPTHLIKTRGQQVTLRCSSQSGHNTVSWYQQALGQGPQFIFQYYREEENGRGNFPPRFSGLQFPNYSSELNVNALELDDSALYLCASSPGPLNTEAFFGQGTRLTVV.

V gene TRBV4-1 combines with J gene TRBJ1-5. The CDR3 is 16 amino acids. The germline V gene has CDR1 MGHRA and CDR2 YSYEKL. CDR3 sequence reads: CASSQRLLAQNQPQHF.

This rearrangement joins TRBV2 to TRBJ1-5; absent DNA, TCRdb's TRBD1 call cannot be checked. The CDR3 contains 14 residues. Per the germline V gene, CDR1 is SNHLY and CDR2 is FYNNEI. The chain's CDR3 is CASSLTGGGQPQHF.

The rearrangement uses TRBV25-1 and TRBJ2-2. There are 12 residues in the CDR3. CDR1 is MGHDK, CDR2 SYGVNS, per germline. CDR3 region: CASSEDPGELFF.